One sample yielded the 13 T cell receptor beta chains listed below, sequenced in a study of blood T cell repertoires in COVID-19. Sequencing was performed with immunoSEQ multiplex PCR; in TCRdb, only in-frame clones are kept and a portion is missing. The sample includes 45,000 to 55,000 clones, 80% to 90% seen only once; the top ten take about 3.5%. The specimen sequenced was peripheral blood. Receptors originate from a human donor in a cohort sampled during active COVID-19.

V usage is TRBV7-3 and J usage is TRBJ2-7; D possibly corresponds to TRBD1 (6 bases). Germline lookup yields CDR1 SGHTA and CDR2 FQGTGA. The CDR3 contains 14 residues. Trimming removed 0 bases from V and 7 bases from J, with 13 bases in between. The CDR3 nucleotides are TGTGCCAGCAGCTTAACAGGGGGAGTGGGAGAGCAGTACTTC. This encodes CASSLTGGVGEQYF.

The V and J genes are TRBV3-1 (or the pseudogene TRBV3-2) and TRBJ1-2, with D hard to call. The CDR3 spans 11 residues. The germline V gene encodes CDR1 LGHDT and CDR2 YNNKEL (reference sequence). Trimming took 0 bases from V and 8 from J, leaving 4 bases between them. CDR3 coding DNA: TGTGCCAGCAGCCAAGACCAAGGCTACACCTTC. Translation: CASSQDQGYTF.

This rearrangement joins TRBV2 to TRBJ2-1, with D unresolved. Germline loops: CDR1 SNHLY, CDR2 FYNNEI. Trimming shortened V by 8 bases and J by 6 bases, and 17 bases separated the two germline ends. The CDR3 is 14 residues long. CDR3 in DNA: TGTGCCAGCGGTGTATCACAGTCCAGCAATGAGCAGTTCTTC. Its protein is CASGVSQSSNEQFF.

The V call is TRBV5-4, the J call TRBJ2-6; TRBD1 aligns across 7 bases. The CDR3 extends over 15 amino acids. Trimming cost V 3 bases and J 0 bases; bases outside gene matches: 0. Germline lookup yields CDR1 SGHNT and CDR2 YYREEE (reference sequence). CDR3 nucleotide sequence: TGTGCCAGCAGCTCAGGGGGCTCTGGGGCCAACGTCCTGACTTTC. Translated, it gives CASSSGGSGANVLTF.

This clone was observed a single time. This chain connects TRBV7-3 to TRBJ2-3; TRBD2 might be the D (6 bases). There are 15 residues in the CDR3. Germline CDR1 SGHTA, CDR2 FQGTGA. V shed 4 bases and J shed 2 bases, with 13 bases lying between them. As DNA, the CDR3 is TGTGCCAGCAGCTCTTCCGCGGGGTCCACAGATACGCAGTATTTT. It yields the protein CASSSSAGSTDTQYF.

The CDR3 coding sequence is TGTGCCAGCAGCGGGACTTTCCCGGTCGGCTACACCTTC. Translated: CASSGTFPVGYTF. The chain couples TRBV6-2 or TRBV6-3 to TRBJ1-2, with D perhaps matching TRBD1 (5 bases). Trimming removed 6 bases from V and 8 bases from J, with 16 bases in between. CDR1 and CDR2 from the germline V gene are MNHEY and SVGEGT. The CDR3 totals 13 residues.

This clone came up a few times. This chain connects TRBV6-4 to TRBJ2-3; 12 nucleotides match TRBD2. J gave up 1 base and V 9 bases, and 8 bases lay outside the gene matches. Germline V gene lookup returns CDR1 MRHNA and CDR2 SNTAGT. The CDR3 runs to 16 residues. The CDR3 sequence is CASRRLAGAGTDTQYF. In DNA, the CDR3 is TGTGCCAGTAGGAGACTAGCGGGAGCTGGCACAGATACGCAGTATTTT.

The chain recombines TRBV11-3 with TRBJ2-1; D is possibly TRBD2 (5 bases). This CDR3 has 13 residues. Germline values: CDR1 SGHNT, CDR2 YENEEA. Deletions cut 8 bases from V and 4 bases from J, with 12 bases between. CDR3: CASSGWNYNEQFF. In DNA, the CDR3 is TGTGCCAGCTCGGGGTGGAATTACAATGAGCAGTTCTTC.

This chain joins TRBV4-2 and TRBJ2-1; D is perhaps TRBD1 (6 bases). From germline, CDR1 is LGHNA and CDR2 YNFKEQ. The CDR3 has 16 residues. V shed 3 bases and J shed 6 bases, with 18 bases lying between them. The CDR3 sequence: CASSHTRGGTSNEQFF. CDR3 in DNA: TGTGCCAGCAGCCATACGAGAGGGGGTACATCCAATGAGCAGTTCTTC.

V gene TRBV19 combines with J gene TRBJ1-1; unclear D gene. The CDR3 spans 12 residues. The V end lost 4 bases, the J end lost 1 base, and 4 bases lay between the germline ends. CDR1 and CDR2 from the germline V gene are LNHDA and SQIVND (reference sequence). As DNA, the CDR3 is TGTGCCAGTAGTACATGGAACACTGAAGCTTTCTTT. It codes for CASSTWNTEAFF.

The chain uses TRBV6-4 and TRBJ2-1, with 10 bases identical to TRBD2. Germline V CDR1 and CDR2: MRHNA, SNTAGT. Trimming removed 6 bases from V and 6 bases from J; junction bases left unmatched: 8. The CDR3 runs to 15 residues. For the CDR3, the DNA is TGTGCCAGCAGAGCAAGCGGGGGGGCCTCCAATGAGCAGTTCTTC. Protein: CASRASGGASNEQFF.

This clone was detected once. The V call is TRBV6-5, the J call TRBJ1-6, with TRBD1 as a possible D gene (5 bases). V was pared by 7 bases and J by 12 bases, with 16 bases between. Germline CDR1 reads MNHEY; CDR2 reads SVGAGI. The CDR3 has 13 residues. The CDR3 is CASTAGGVRPLHF. The CDR3 bases are TGTGCCAGCACTGCTGGGGGGGTTCGACCCCTCCACTTT.

The rearrangement links TRBV4-1 to TRBJ1-2; no reliable D call. The CDR3 is made up of 16 amino acids. Deletions cut 4 bases from V and 4 bases from J, with 19 bases between. Germline V gene sequence: CDR1 MGHRA, CDR2 YSYEKL. CDR3: CASSPGEVWSGYGYTF. The CDR3 DNA is TGCGCCAGCAGCCCCGGGGAAGTATGGTCGGGCTATGGCTACACCTTC.